This T cell receptor (beta chain) was retrieved from a study of OX40 agonist ivuxolimab in advanced cancers. The study, taken as a whole, reports: Partial responders at 0.1-3.0 mg/kg showed near-lowest clonal expansion. At 0.1 to 3.0 mg/kg, CD4+ and CD8+ blood T cells expanded clonally by week 6.

About this clone itself: The antigen remains undetermined.

Here immunoSEQ multiplex PCR was the method, and the copy in TCRdb shows in-frame clones only, minus some. The sample holds thousands of clones, less than 75% seen once. The germline gives CDR1 SGDLS, CDR2 YYNGEE. Trimming pared 4 bases from V and 4 bases from J, leaving 11 bases between. The CDR3 extends over 13 amino acids. No patient had autoimmune disease or received systemic immunosuppression. Patients had blood sampled at baseline and again on cycle 4 day 1 and cycle 7 day 1. The TCR sequence derives from an adult with an advanced solid tumor such as melanoma, head and neck, liver or kidney cancer. J is TRBJ1-2 and V is TRBV9; D may be TRBD1 (6 bases). The material was CD4+ or CD8+ T cells sorted from blood, obtained in a trial of the OX40 agonist ivuxolimab. Here the CDR3 reads CASSPGASYGYTF. The CDR3 region has the DNA TGTGCCAGCAGCCCGGGGGCATCCTATGGCTACACCTTC.